The rows below give T cell receptor beta chains drawn from one sample of a study of T-cell memory formation after mild COVID-19. From the 5' RACE reads, TCRdb called clonotypes with MiXCR, one entry per CDR3 protein. The sample contains 120,000 or so distinct CDR3 sequences, about 15% of which appear only once. The sample taken for sequencing was PBMCs or a T cell subset sorted from them (not recorded which). All receptors derive from an adult woman who had mild COVID-19 (a few samples of this study predate the infection). Cell type and time point are not known. Each CDR3 is given with its conserved first and last residue. The D gene is left open where the match is weak. The size of a clone is reported for some rows only, either as once, few or many, or as a class for expanded clones.

j_call clone_size d_call v_call cdr3_nt cdr3_aa
TRBJ1-6 . . TRBV4-3 TGCGCCAGCAGCCAAGATAACGGGGTCGGCGATAATTCACCCCTCCACTTT CASSQDNGVGDNSPLHF
TRBJ2-5 . . TRBV10-2 TGCGCCAGCAGTATGGGCCTCCAAGAGACCCAGTACTTC CASSMGLQETQYF
TRBJ2-2 . TRBD2 TRBV7-2 TGTGCCAGCAGTAAGACTAGCGGGGCGAACACCGGGGAGCTGTTTTTT CASSKTSGANTGELFF
TRBJ1-1 few . TRBV19 TGTGCCAGTAGCCTAGGATGGGACACTGAAGCTTTCTTT CASSLGWDTEAFF
TRBJ2-2 few . TRBV7-9 TGTGCCAGCAGCTCACGGACCTACGGGGAGCTGTTTTTT CASSSRTYGELFF
TRBJ2-7 . . TRBV6-5 TGTGCCAGCAGTTTCGGGGTGGGGAGCTCCTACGAGCAGTACTTC CASSFGVGSSYEQYF
TRBJ2-1 . . TRBV11-2 TGTGCCAGCAGCTCGGGTCCTGAGCAGTTCTTC CASSSGPEQFF
TRBJ1-3 few . TRBV20-1 TGCAGTGCTAGAGATCGTCGGGGGTCGATCGGAAACACCATATATTTT CSARDRRGSIGNTIYF
TRBJ2-7 . . TRBV29-1 TGCAGCGTTAAAAAAATGGTCGGGGGCAAGGGATTCTACGAGCAGTACTTC CSVKKMVGGKGFYEQYF
TRBJ2-1 once TRBD2 TRBV25-1 TGTGCCAGCAGTGGCCCAAGGACTAGCGGGAGGGAATCCTACAATGAGCAGTTCTTC CASSGPRTSGRESYNEQFF
TRBJ2-1 . TRBD2 TRBV30 TGTGCCTTTGTACTAGCGGGCTACAATGAGCAGTTCTTC CAFVLAGYNEQFF
TRBJ1-1 once . TRBV7-9 TGTGCCAGCAGCCCGATGGCGGGGAAAGGCACTGAAGCTTTCTTT CASSPMAGKGTEAFF
TRBJ2-3 . . TRBV20-1 TGCAGTGCTAGAGATCAATGGAGACAGTACACAGATACGCAGTATTTT CSARDQWRQYTDTQYF
TRBJ2-1 few TRBD2 TRBV5-6 TGTGCCAGCAGCTTGGCCGGGACTAGCGGTTACAATGAGCAGTTCTTC CASSLAGTSGYNEQFF
TRBJ2-2 many . TRBV15 TGTGCCACCAGCAGAGATCTTACAGGGATGCGGTGGACCGGGGAGCTGTTTTTT CATSRDLTGMRWTGELFF
TRBJ2-3 . . TRBV15 TGTGCCACCTTGGGGCATACGCAGTATTTT CATLGHTQYF
TRBJ2-5 few . TRBV10-3 TGTGCCATCGGGGCCGGGACTCAAGAGACCCAGTACTTC CAIGAGTQETQYF
TRBJ2-6 . TRBD1 TRBV12-3/TRBV12-4 TGTGCCAGCAGACCTTCCCCGGGACAGGGTGGCTCTGGGGCCAACGTCCTGACTTTC CASRPSPGQGGSGANVLTF
TRBJ2-1 . . TRBV24-1 TGTGCCACCCTGGACAGCGTCTACAATGAGCAGTTCTTC CATLDSVYNEQFF
TRBJ1-1 few . TRBV29-1 TGCAGCGTGGAAAACACAGGGTTCGGCACTGAAGCTTTCTTT CSVENTGFGTEAFF
TRBJ2-7 . . TRBV29-1 TGCAGCGTTGACGCCCGGGGCAGGGGGGTTTACGAGCAGTACTTC CSVDARGRGVYEQYF
TRBJ2-7 few TRBD1 TRBV28 TGTGCCAGCAGTGGAGGACAGGGGGTAGTTCGCGAGCAGTACTTC CASSGGQGVVREQYF
TRBJ2-7 . . TRBV20-1 TGCAGTGCCCTTGAGTGGGGTCGAGGCGAGCAGTACTTC CSALEWGRGEQYF
TRBJ1-2 . TRBD1 TRBV5-1 TGCGCCAGCAGCTTGGAGGACAGGGGGCGAGGAAATGGCTACACCTTC CASSLEDRGRGNGYTF
TRBJ2-7 . . TRBV5-1 TGCGCCAGCAGCTTGGGCTTCCTCGAGCAGTACTTC CASSLGFLEQYF
TRBJ1-1 few TRBD1 TRBV6-2/TRBV6-3 TGTGCCAGCAGTTACATGGGACAGGAAGCTTTCTTT CASSYMGQEAFF
TRBJ2-7 . TRBD2 TRBV3-1 TGTGCCAGCAGCCAAACGACTAGCGGGAGGAGCTCCTACGAGCAGTACTTC CASSQTTSGRSSYEQYF
TRBJ2-7 few . TRBV4-3 TGCGCCAGCAGCCAATTCGGGGGTGCGTACGAGCAGTACTTC CASSQFGGAYEQYF
TRBJ2-7 few . TRBV29-1 TGCAGCGTTGAACTTTGGCAGGGAGGGGGCGAGCAGTACTTC CSVELWQGGGEQYF
TRBJ2-7 . TRBD1 TRBV11-2 TGTGCCAGCAGCCCACCGACAGGGATCCTCTACGAGCAGTACTTC CASSPPTGILYEQYF
TRBJ1-5 few TRBD1 TRBV24-1 TGTGCCACCAGTGATACAGGGGGTAGCAATCAGCCCCAGCATTTT CATSDTGGSNQPQHF
TRBJ2-3 . . TRBV12-3/TRBV12-4 TGTGCCAGCACTTGGGCGACAGATACGCAGTATTTT CASTWATDTQYF
TRBJ2-3 . . TRBV5-5 TGTGCCAGCAGCCCGGGTGGGGGGACTCTCACAGATACGCAGTATTTT CASSPGGGTLTDTQYF
TRBJ2-7 . . TRBV5-4 TGTGCCAGCAGCTCCGGAGGGAATCGGCACGAGCAGTACTTC CASSSGGNRHEQYF
TRBJ2-7 . TRBD2 TRBV12-3/TRBV12-4 TGTGCCAGCAGTTTAGAGCGGGACGGCGAGCAGTACTTC CASSLERDGEQYF
TRBJ2-5 many TRBD2 TRBV5-1 TGCGCCAGCAGCCGAAGCGGGAGCTGGGAGACCCAGTACTTC CASSRSGSWETQYF
TRBJ2-2 . . TRBV7-9 TGTGCCAGCAGCTTAGCGAGGGGACAGAACACCGGGGAGCTGTTTTTT CASSLARGQNTGELFF
TRBJ2-2 few TRBD1 TRBV18 TGTGCCAGCTCCTCCCACCCGGGACAGGGTATTGCCGGGGAGCTGTTTTTT CASSSHPGQGIAGELFF
TRBJ2-1 . TRBD1 TRBV18 TGTGCCAGCTCACCAACGAGTGGACAGGGGGCCAATGAGCAGTTCTTC CASSPTSGQGANEQFF
TRBJ2-3 . . TRBV7-3 TGTGCCAGCAGCCCAACAGTGGGCACAGATACGCAGTATTTT CASSPTVGTDTQYF
TRBJ1-6 . TRBD1 TRBV7-2 TGTGCCAGCAGCAAGACAGGGGGCGCGGGTTCACCCCTCCACTTT CASSKTGGAGSPLHF
TRBJ2-2 . TRBD1 TRBV25-1 TGTGCCAGCAGTGGACGGGACAGGGGCACCGGGGAGCTGTTTTTT CASSGRDRGTGELFF
TRBJ2-1 many . TRBV20-1 TGCAGTGCTAGAGATGGAAGGGGATCCAATGAGCAGTTCTTC CSARDGRGSNEQFF
TRBJ1-2 few . TRBV6-5 TGTGCCAGCTACCCGGGAGGGGCTCGTCATGGCTACACCTTC CASYPGGARHGYTF
TRBJ2-3 . . TRBV7-9 TGTGCCAGCAGCTCGAGCCTCGGGGGAGTCACAGATACGCAGTATTTT CASSSSLGGVTDTQYF
TRBJ2-6 few . TRBV7-9 TGTGCCAGCAGCTTACGGAACACTGGGGCCAACGTCCTGACTTTC CASSLRNTGANVLTF
TRBJ2-5 few TRBD1 TRBV5-6 TGTGCCAGCAGCCCTCCGGGACAGGGGTCATCCGAGACCCAGTACTTC CASSPPGQGSSETQYF
TRBJ1-2 few TRBD1 TRBV18 TGTGCCAGCTCACCAGACGGGACAGGGGCTTACGATGATGGCTACACCTTC CASSPDGTGAYDDGYTF
TRBJ2-5 few TRBD1 TRBV9 TGTGCCAGCAGCGTACGACCGGGACAGGACCGTGTCACGGGAGAATCGGAGACCCAGTACTTC CASSVRPGQDRVTGESETQYF
TRBJ1-3 few . TRBV12-3/TRBV12-4 TGTGCCAGCAGTGAGATACCAGGTGGAAACACCATATATTTT CASSEIPGGNTIYF
TRBJ1-3 . . TRBV9 TGTGCCAGCAGTCACCGACACCGCTCTGGAAACACCATATATTTT CASSHRHRSGNTIYF
TRBJ2-3 few TRBD2 TRBV12-3/TRBV12-4 TGTGCCAGCAGTTTAAAGCCGGGGGGGCAAGATACGCAGTATTTT CASSLKPGGQDTQYF
TRBJ2-3 few . TRBV12-3/TRBV12-4 TGTGCCAGCAGCCCTCGACCGACTCACACAGATACGCAGTATTTT CASSPRPTHTDTQYF
TRBJ2-7 few TRBD2 TRBV2 TGTGCCAGCAGGGGGACTAGCGGGTCTACTGACTACGAGCAGTACTTC CASRGTSGSTDYEQYF